This T cell receptor (beta chain) is drawn from a study of regulatory T cells in long-lasting Graves disease. CDR3-region Arm-PCR and iRepertoire HTBI primers produced the TCR beta libraries. TCRdb passed the multiplex PCR reads through MiXCR, listing each CDR3 protein once. The sample lists under 450,000 distinct CDR3 sequences, roughly 15% occurring once. Time point meaning: newly diagnosed GD, antithyroid drugs for less than 3 months. RNA extracted from PBMCs served as the sequencing template. Trimming took 7 bases from V and 4 from J, leaving 14 bases between them. The germline V gene has CDR1 MNHEY and CDR2 SVGEGT. There are 13 residues in the CDR3. This clonotype has a handful of counts. The sample was also reused in another study, on T cells in Graves' hyperthyroidism and ophthalmopathy.

V usage is TRBV6-2 or TRBV6-3 and J usage is TRBJ2-7, with D possibly matching TRBD2 (7 bases). Here the sequenced sample was peripheral blood mononuclear cells (PBMCs), taken at new diagnosis, from a patient treated with antithyroid drugs. The TCR originated in a woman between 18 and 29 years old with Graves disease. The CDR3 DNA follows: TGTGCCAGCACCCCCCGGGGGGCATACGAGCAGTACTTC. Residues: CASTPRGAYEQYF.